This is a list of T cell receptor beta chains from one sample in a study of identical twins. MiXCR, applied by TCRdb to the 5' RACE reads, yields one record per CDR3 protein. The sample contains around 95,000 distinct CDR3 sequences, 5.9% of which appear only once. Sequenced sample: memory T cells sorted from blood. The source is a woman between 45 and 60 years old in good health. Both conserved end residues are part of each CDR3. A D gene is named only where the DNA matches it firmly. Clone size is shown for a subset of rows, as once, few, many or a class of expanded clone.

V gene: TRBV24-1; J gene: TRBJ2-1; D gene: -; clone size: -; CDR3 protein: CATSIDHARGNEQFF; CDR3 DNA: TGTGCCACTTCTATTGATCACGCAAGGGGGAATGAGCAGTTCTTC
V gene: TRBV18; J gene: TRBJ2-1; D gene: -; clone size: many; CDR3 protein: CASSPGGSGQFF; CDR3 DNA: TGTGCCAGCTCACCAGGGGGAAGCGGGCAGTTCTTC
V gene: TRBV19; J gene: TRBJ2-3; D gene: -; clone size: many; CDR3 protein: CASSPRHRRPTDTQYF; CDR3 DNA: TGTGCCAGTAGTCCCCGGCACAGGAGGCCCACAGATACGCAGTATTTT
V gene: TRBV6-5; J gene: TRBJ1-5; D gene: -; clone size: many; CDR3 protein: CASSDLGTTPQHF; CDR3 DNA: TGTGCCAGCAGTGACCTTGGGACTACGCCCCAGCATTTT
V gene: TRBV7-2; J gene: TRBJ2-5; D gene: -; clone size: many; CDR3 protein: CASSLPFRQKQETQYF; CDR3 DNA: TGTGCCAGCAGCTTACCATTCAGACAGAAACAAGAGACCCAGTACTTC
V gene: TRBV11-3; J gene: TRBJ2-2; D gene: TRBD2; clone size: many; CDR3 protein: CASSFAHGTSGRAVGELFF; CDR3 DNA: TGTGCCAGCAGCTTCGCCCACGGGACTAGCGGGAGGGCCGTCGGGGAGCTGTTTTTT
V gene: TRBV20-1; J gene: TRBJ1-1; D gene: -; clone size: many; CDR3 protein: CSAAGWSEAFF; CDR3 DNA: TGCAGTGCTGCAGGGTGGTCTGAAGCTTTCTTT
V gene: TRBV4-1; J gene: TRBJ1-4; D gene: TRBD1; clone size: many; CDR3 protein: CASSPVDRRLSEKLFF; CDR3 DNA: TGCGCCAGCAGCCCCGTGGACAGGAGATTATCAGAAAAACTGTTTTTT
V gene: TRBV12-3/TRBV12-4; J gene: TRBJ1-2; D gene: -; clone size: many; CDR3 protein: CASSLAIRQGHGYTF; CDR3 DNA: TGTGCCAGCAGTTTGGCTATCCGGCAGGGCCATGGCTACACCTTC
V gene: TRBV5-1; J gene: TRBJ2-7; D gene: TRBD2; clone size: many; CDR3 protein: CASSRNNRLAGEQYF; CDR3 DNA: TGCGCCAGCAGCCGCAACAACAGACTAGCGGGGGAGCAGTACTTC
V gene: TRBV6-5; J gene: TRBJ2-5; D gene: -; clone size: many; CDR3 protein: CASSALQGETQYF; CDR3 DNA: TGTGCCAGCAGTGCGCTCCAGGGTGAGACCCAGTACTTC
V gene: TRBV6-2/TRBV6-3; J gene: TRBJ2-6; D gene: -; clone size: many; CDR3 protein: CASSYNSGANVLTF; CDR3 DNA: TGTGCCAGCAGTTACAACTCTGGGGCCAACGTCCTGACTTTC
V gene: TRBV20-1; J gene: TRBJ1-4; D gene: TRBD1; clone size: many; CDR3 protein: CSAAGQAATNEKLFF; CDR3 DNA: TGCAGTGCGGCGGGACAGGCTGCAACTAATGAAAAACTGTTTTTT
V gene: TRBV3-1; J gene: TRBJ2-5; D gene: -; clone size: few; CDR3 protein: CASRYGSETQYF; CDR3 DNA: TGTGCCAGCAGATACGGGTCAGAGACCCAGTACTTC
V gene: TRBV7-2; J gene: TRBJ2-7; D gene: TRBD1; clone size: many; CDR3 protein: CASTFRTGGSEQYF; CDR3 DNA: TGTGCCAGCACATTCAGGACAGGGGGCTCCGAGCAGTACTTC
V gene: TRBV21-1; J gene: TRBJ2-1; D gene: -; clone size: -; CDR3 protein: CAIWGTSGRGREFF; CDR3 DNA: TGTGCCATCTGGGGGACTAGCGGGAGGGGTAGGGAGTTCTTC
V gene: TRBV11-3; J gene: TRBJ2-1; D gene: TRBD2; clone size: -; CDR3 protein: CASSLRRGNNEQFF; CDR3 DNA: TGTGCCAGCAGCTTACGGCGGGGGAACAATGAGCAGTTCTTC
V gene: TRBV4-1; J gene: TRBJ2-3; D gene: -; clone size: many; CDR3 protein: CASSPTLSTDTQYF; CDR3 DNA: TGCGCCAGCAGCCCGACGTTGAGCACAGATACGCAGTATTTT
V gene: TRBV29-1; J gene: TRBJ2-5; D gene: TRBD2; clone size: many; CDR3 protein: CSVEASGVVFSQYF; CDR3 DNA: TGCAGCGTTGAAGCTAGCGGAGTCGTGTTTTCCCAGTACTTC
V gene: TRBV29-1; J gene: TRBJ2-3; D gene: -; clone size: few; CDR3 protein: CSVEGGAVDDTQYF; CDR3 DNA: TGCAGCGTTGAGGGCGGAGCGGTTGACGATACGCAGTATTTT
V gene: TRBV29-1; J gene: TRBJ2-2; D gene: -; clone size: many; CDR3 protein: CGVEPPGLTGELFF; CDR3 DNA: TGCGGCGTCGAACCCCCCGGGTTGACCGGGGAGCTGTTTTTT
V gene: TRBV11-2; J gene: TRBJ1-1; D gene: -; clone size: -; CDR3 protein: CASSLDIGNTEAFF; CDR3 DNA: TGTGCCAGCAGCTTAGATATAGGGAACACTGAAGCTTTCTTT
V gene: TRBV20-1; J gene: TRBJ2-1; D gene: TRBD2; clone size: many; CDR3 protein: CSAIPGTSGTHEQFF; CDR3 DNA: TGCAGTGCCATACCAGGGACTAGCGGGACCCATGAGCAGTTCTTC
V gene: TRBV12-5; J gene: TRBJ2-1; D gene: -; clone size: few; CDR3 protein: CASGLVGVRESRHEQFF; CDR3 DNA: TGTGCTAGTGGTTTGGTGGGGGTGAGGGAGAGTAGGCATGAGCAGTTCTTC
V gene: TRBV9; J gene: TRBJ2-3; D gene: -; clone size: many; CDR3 protein: CASSVHPRRPDTQYF; CDR3 DNA: TGTGCCAGCAGCGTCCACCCCCGACGCCCGGATACGCAGTATTTT
V gene: TRBV7-6; J gene: TRBJ2-5; D gene: -; clone size: -; CDR3 protein: CASSWDLQETQYF; CDR3 DNA: TGTGCCAGCAGTTGGGACCTACAAGAGACCCAGTACTTC
V gene: TRBV29-1; J gene: TRBJ1-6; D gene: TRBD1; clone size: few; CDR3 protein: CSVQTGRDNSPLHF; CDR3 DNA: TGCAGCGTGCAGACAGGGAGGGATAATTCACCCCTCCACTTT
V gene: TRBV20-1; J gene: TRBJ2-2; D gene: -; clone size: many; CDR3 protein: CSARDEGSALTGELFF; CDR3 DNA: TGCAGTGCTAGAGATGAGGGGTCGGCGCTTACCGGGGAGCTGTTTTTT
V gene: TRBV29-1; J gene: TRBJ2-3; D gene: -; clone size: many; CDR3 protein: CSNRGDVRSTDTQYF; CDR3 DNA: TGCAGCAACCGAGGGGACGTCAGAAGCACAGATACGCAGTATTTT